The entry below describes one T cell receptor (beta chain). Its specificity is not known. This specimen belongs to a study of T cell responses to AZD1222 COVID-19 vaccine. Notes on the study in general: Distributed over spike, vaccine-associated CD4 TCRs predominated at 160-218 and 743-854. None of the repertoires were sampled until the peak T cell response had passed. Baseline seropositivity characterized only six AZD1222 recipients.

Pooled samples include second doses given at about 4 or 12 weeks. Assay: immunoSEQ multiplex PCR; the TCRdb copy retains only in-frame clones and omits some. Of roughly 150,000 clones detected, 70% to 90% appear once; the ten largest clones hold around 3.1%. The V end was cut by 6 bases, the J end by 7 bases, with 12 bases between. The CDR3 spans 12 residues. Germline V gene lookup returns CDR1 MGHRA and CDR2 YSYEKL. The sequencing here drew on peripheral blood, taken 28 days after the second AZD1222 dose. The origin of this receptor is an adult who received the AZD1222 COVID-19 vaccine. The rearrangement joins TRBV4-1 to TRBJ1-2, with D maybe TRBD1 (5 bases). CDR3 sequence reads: CASSPGASGYTF. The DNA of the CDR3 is TGCGCCAGCAGTCCCGGGGCGAGTGGCTACACCTTC.